Sequencing of this T cell receptor (beta chain) was carried out in a study of human T cells and chemical hapten exposure. In TCRdb, the 5' RACE reads were re-called with MiXCR into one record per CDR3 protein. The sample holds approximately 81,000 distinct CDR3 sequences; roughly 8% are singletons and the top ten take under 3%. Points from the study as a whole: The study found that DPC sensitization did not change TCRs above 1 in 1000 frequency.

Germline V CDR1 and CDR2: ENHRY, SYGVKD. The CDR3 is 12 residues long. The junction had 2 bases not matched to a gene; V was cut back by 6 bases and J by 3 bases. As for this clonotype: Its antigen is as yet unknown.

Unfractionated whole blood was the source of the extracted total RNA. The sequence was collected from a male donor in good health. The J gene is TRBJ2-7, the V gene TRBV10-3; 7 bases are a match to TRBD1. The CDR3: CAIRGDSYEQYF. Written as DNA, the CDR3 is TGTGCCATCAGGGGGGACAGCTACGAGCAGTACTTC.